This T cell receptor beta chain was documented in a study of spatial heterogeneity in lung cancer. About the study: Sequenced follow-up PBMC samples came a median of around 2 years after resection, where available.

The study tagged each TCR cDNA molecule with a unique molecular identifier. In TCRdb, the 5' RACE reads were re-called with MiXCR into one record per CDR3 protein. The sample lists fewer than 25,000 distinct CDR3 sequences; roughly 9.7% were seen once. This clonotype has more than one count but fewer than ten. V was pared by 3 bases and J by 0 bases, with 19 bases between. The germline V gene encodes CDR1 MNHNS and CDR2 SASEGT. The CDR3 is 18 residues long. Time point specified: blood at routine non-recurrence follow-up after resection. The study sequenced unsorted whole RNA from tumor, nontumor lung or frozen PBMC.

The receptor comes from a male donor with early-stage non-small cell lung cancer. J is TRBJ2-3 and V is TRBV6-1; no clear D gene. This material consisted of PBMCs, taken at follow-up. CDR3 region: CASSDVRQEPISTDTQYF. As DNA, the CDR3 is TGTGCCAGCAGTGATGTTCGGCAGGAACCTATTAGCACAGATACGCAGTATTTT.